This is a list of T cell receptor beta chains from one sample in a study of memory CD8 T cells in hepatitis C reinfection. Profiled with immunoSEQ multiplex PCR; TCRdb holds only in-frame clones, not every one. Of 45,000 to 50,000 clones listed, approximately 92% were seen once; the top ten hold more than 0.65%. Material: naive CD8+ T cells sorted from blood. The receptors were gathered from a man younger than 30 with hepatitis C virus infection. Each CDR3 is given with its conserved first and last residue. D genes are given only for firm matches. Rows give clone size only sometimes, using once, few, many, or a class for an expanded clone.

D gene	J gene	V gene	clone size	CDR3 protein	CDR3 DNA
TRBD1	TRBJ2-7	TRBV5-1	few	CASSLGQGSYEQYF	TGCGCCAGCAGCTTGGGACAGGGCTCCTACGAGCAGTACTTC
TRBD2	TRBJ2-7	TRBV7-9	-	CASSLTDRGLAGGYEQYF	TGTGCCAGCAGCTTAACTGATAGAGGACTAGCGGGAGGTTACGAGCAGTACTTC
TRBD1	TRBJ2-1	TRBV7-9	once	CASSTRDRAGGNEQFF	TGTGCCAGCAGCACCAGAGACAGGGCAGGGGGCAATGAGCAATTCTTC
-	TRBJ1-1	TRBV6-1	once	CASSGTNIGTEAFF	TGTGCCAGCAGTGGGACAAACATCGGCACTGAAGCTTTCTTT
TRBD2	TRBJ2-3	TRBV5-1	-	CASSLAAGGPSTDTQYF	TGCGCCAGCAGCTTGGCCGCGGGGGGCCCTAGCACAGATACGCAGTATTTT
-	TRBJ1-6	TRBV11-2	-	CASKGRDSPLHF	TGTGCCAGCAAGGGGAGGGATTCACCCCTCCACTTT
-	TRBJ2-1	TRBV7-9	-	CASSPQGGSAFSYNEQFF	TGTGCCAGCAGCCCCCAAGGAGGTAGCGCCTTCTCCTACAATGAGCAGTTCTTC
-	TRBJ2-7	TRBV27	-	CASSPTGNVYEQYF	TGTGCCAGCAGTCCCACAGGGAACGTTTACGAGCAGTACTTC
-	TRBJ2-2	TRBV11-2	-	CASSSPTGELFF	TGTGCCAGCAGCTCCCCGACCGGGGAGCTGTTTTTT
-	TRBJ1-1	TRBV2	-	CASSEYLNTEAFF	TGTGCCAGCAGTGAATATCTGAACACTGAAGCTTTCTTT
TRBD2	TRBJ2-7	TRBV5-4	-	CASSLGLAGGEGSYEQYF	TGTGCCAGCAGCCTCGGACTAGCGGGAGGGGAGGGCTCCTACGAGCAGTACTTC
-	TRBJ2-7	TRBV2	few	CASRDDSYYEQYF	TGTGCCAGCAGGGACGACAGCTACTACGAGCAGTACTTC
TRBD2	TRBJ2-2	TRBV5-4	-	CASSLGGGVSNTGELFF	TGTGCCAGCAGCTTGGGGGGGGGAGTTTCTAACACCGGGGAGCTGTTTTTT
-	TRBJ2-4	TRBV6-5	-	CASSPTGPKNIQYF	TGTGCCAGCAGTCCCACAGGGCCCAAAAACATTCAGTACTTC
-	TRBJ1-1	TRBV28	once	CASSPHSGSNTEAFF	TGTGCCAGCAGTCCTCACAGCGGCAGTAACACTGAAGCTTTCTTT
-	TRBJ1-1	TRBV30	-	CAWVTAGGTEAFF	TGTGCCTGGGTGACAGCCGGAGGGACTGAAGCTTTCTTT
-	TRBJ2-2	TRBV27	-	CASSLNTFTGELFF	TGTGCCAGCAGTCTGAATACTTTCACCGGGGAGCTGTTTTTT
-	TRBJ2-3	TRBV29-1	-	CSVEQRGEGDTQYF	TGCAGCGTTGAGCAGAGGGGGGAGGGAGATACGCAGTATTTT
TRBD2	TRBJ2-1	TRBV7-9	-	CASSLSGGAVMEEQFF	TGTGCCAGCAGCCTTAGCGGGGGGGCGGTGATGGAAGAGCAGTTCTTC
TRBD1	TRBJ2-5	TRBV7-9	-	CASSSWTGEIETQYF	TGTGCCAGCAGCTCCTGGACAGGGGAGATAGAGACCCAGTACTTC
-	TRBJ1-3	TRBV10-2	-	CASSDPRENSGNTIYF	TGCGCCAGCAGTGACCCCAGGGAAAACTCTGGAAACACCATATATTTT
TRBD2	TRBJ2-2	TRBV10-3	once	CAISGGGGTTGELFF	TGTGCCATCAGTGGGGGCGGGGGTACCACCGGGGAGCTGTTTTTT
-	TRBJ2-6	TRBV4-1	-	CASSAYRSGANVLTF	TGCGCCAGCAGCGCCTACAGGTCTGGGGCCAACGTCCTGACTTTC
TRBD1	TRBJ1-1	TRBV5-1	-	CASSLVDRGRTEAFF	TGCGCCAGCAGCTTGGTAGACAGGGGGCGAACTGAAGCTTTCTTT
-	TRBJ1-4	TRBV7-9	-	CASSTGGREGEKLFF	TGTGCCAGCAGCACCGGGGGGAGGGAAGGCGAAAAACTGTTTTTT
TRBD1	TRBJ1-5	TRBV4-1	-	CASSQGQGPNQPQHF	TGCGCCAGCAGCCAGGGACAGGGACCCAATCAGCCCCAGCATTTT
TRBD1	TRBJ2-1	TRBV29-1	-	CSVVGDRGSYNEQFF	TGCAGCGTTGTGGGTGACAGGGGCTCCTACAATGAGCAGTTCTTC
-	TRBJ1-4	TRBV6-1	-	CASSEHGGSTNEKLFF	TGTGCCAGCAGTGAACACGGGGGGTCAACTAATGAAAAACTGTTTTTT
TRBD2	TRBJ2-3	TRBV28	-	CASSLELAVSPRDTQYF	TGTGCCAGCAGTTTGGAACTAGCGGTCTCCCCTAGGGATACGCAGTATTTT
TRBD2	TRBJ2-7	TRBV5-1	-	CASSLVAGAYEQYF	TGCGCCAGCAGCTTGGTAGCGGGGGCCTACGAGCAGTACTTC
TRBD1	TRBJ2-3	TRBV9	-	CASSQGTGTSTDTQYF	TGTGCCAGCAGCCAAGGGACAGGCACTAGCACAGATACGCAGTATTTT
-	TRBJ2-5	TRBV29-1	-	CSVDQDIQETQYF	TGCAGCGTTGATCAGGACATACAAGAGACCCAGTACTTC
TRBD2	TRBJ2-1	TRBV5-1	-	CASSSLAGEYNEQFF	TGCGCCAGCAGCTCACTAGCGGGGGAGTATAATGAGCAGTTCTTC
-	TRBJ2-2	TRBV9	-	CASSAPRANTGELFF	TGTGCCAGCAGCGCCCCCCGAGCGAACACCGGGGAGCTGTTTTTT
-	TRBJ2-3	TRBV6-1	-	CASTQVEGMDTQYF	TGTGCCAGCACGCAGGTGGAGGGGATGGATACGCAGTATTTT
-	TRBJ2-5	TRBV6-5	-	CASSLLDRFETQYF	TGTGCCAGCAGTCTCCTAGACAGATTTGAGACCCAGTACTTC
-	TRBJ2-7	TRBV28	once	CASIEGHNSYEQYF	TGTGCCAGCATCGAGGGACATAACTCCTACGAGCAGTACTTC
TRBD1	TRBJ1-5	TRBV27	-	CASSQTGGNQPQHF	TGTGCCAGCAGTCAGACAGGGGGCAATCAGCCCCAGCATTTT
TRBD1	TRBJ2-2	TRBV7-6	-	CASSLGPGTAQPGELFF	TGTGCCAGCAGCTTGGGCCCCGGGACAGCGCAGCCCGGGGAGCTGTTTTTT
-	TRBJ1-1	TRBV5-1	-	CANSPTGLEAFF	TGCGCCAACAGCCCGACAGGTCTGGAAGCTTTCTTT
TRBD2	TRBJ2-3	TRBV6-6	-	CASSYFSGSKGTQYF	TGTGCCAGCAGTTACTTTAGCGGGAGTAAGGGTACGCAGTATTTT
-	TRBJ2-7	TRBV5-4	-	CASSLQGSPWEQYF	TGTGCCAGCAGCTTGCAGGGTTCACCTTGGGAGCAGTACTTC
-	TRBJ2-1	TRBV28	-	CASSLSDTLGDEQFF	TGTGCCAGCAGTTTATCCGACACCCTCGGGGATGAGCAGTTCTTC
-	TRBJ2-1	TRBV6-6	once	CASSYLPGATNNEQFF	TGTGCCAGCAGTTACTTACCGGGAGCCACCAACAATGAGCAGTTCTTC
-	TRBJ2-1	TRBV27	-	CASSRLEGSYNEQFF	TGTGCCAGCAGCCGTCTAGAGGGCTCCTACAATGAGCAGTTCTTC
-	TRBJ2-1	TRBV6-1	-	CASRRDGQFF	TGTGCCAGCAGAAGAGATGGGCAGTTCTTC
-	TRBJ2-1	TRBV19	-	CASSITGSSYNEQFF	TGTGCCAGTAGTATAACAGGGAGCTCCTACAATGAGCAGTTCTTC
TRBD1	TRBJ1-3	TRBV6-6	-	CASSYDRGPGNTIYF	TGTGCCAGCAGTTACGACAGGGGGCCTGGAAACACCATATATTTT
TRBD2	TRBJ2-1	TRBV5-1	-	CASSPGLAGLSSYNEQFF	TGCGCCAGCAGCCCGGGACTAGCGGGATTAAGCTCCTACAATGAGCAGTTCTTC
TRBD2	TRBJ2-7	TRBV19	-	CASSYRLAGYEQYF	TGTGCCAGTAGTTATCGACTAGCGGGCTACGAGCAGTACTTC
-	TRBJ1-1	TRBV19	-	CASSPGSTEAFF	TGTGCCAGTAGTCCCGGGAGCACTGAAGCTTTCTTT
TRBD2	TRBJ2-7	TRBV27	-	CASSSGTSGSEQYF	TGTGCCAGCAGTTCCGGGACTAGCGGGAGTGAGCAGTACTTC
TRBD1	TRBJ2-6	TRBV5-5	-	CASATYRGSGANVLTF	TGTGCCAGCGCTACCTACAGGGGCTCTGGGGCCAACGTCCTGACTTTC
-	TRBJ2-7	TRBV14	-	CASSQVRAGHEQYF	TGTGCCAGCAGCCAAGTCCGAGCGGGTCACGAGCAGTACTTC